This T cell receptor beta chain derives from a study of post-analysis software for immune sequencing data. Findings of the study overall: Diversity measured as normalized Chao1 was significantly lower in multiple sclerosis patients than in controls. In patients, five TRBV segments were more frequent than in controls, with TRBV5-6, TRBV5-1 and TRBV20-1 among them. Those samples that were prepared in the same batch co-clustered strongly by F measure.

As regards this clonotype: Its antigen is unknown.

The library was made from cDNA and included unique molecular identifiers. In TCRdb, the PCR reads were re-called with MiXCR into one record per CDR3 protein. The sample consists of around 700,000 distinct CDR3 sequences, 55% to 60% of them appearing once. CDR3 length: 13 amino acids. V lost 0 bases and J lost 6, with 8 bases in between. Germline CDR1 and CDR2: SGHTA and FQGNSA. Material for sequencing was blood. The J gene is TRBJ1-2, the V gene TRBV7-2; no firm D call. The clonotype was recovered from a girl aged 2 to 9 with multiple sclerosis. The CDR3 DNA sequence: TGTGCCAGCAGCTTAGCGCCTGAGGATGGCTACACCTTC. This translates into CASSLAPEDGYTF.